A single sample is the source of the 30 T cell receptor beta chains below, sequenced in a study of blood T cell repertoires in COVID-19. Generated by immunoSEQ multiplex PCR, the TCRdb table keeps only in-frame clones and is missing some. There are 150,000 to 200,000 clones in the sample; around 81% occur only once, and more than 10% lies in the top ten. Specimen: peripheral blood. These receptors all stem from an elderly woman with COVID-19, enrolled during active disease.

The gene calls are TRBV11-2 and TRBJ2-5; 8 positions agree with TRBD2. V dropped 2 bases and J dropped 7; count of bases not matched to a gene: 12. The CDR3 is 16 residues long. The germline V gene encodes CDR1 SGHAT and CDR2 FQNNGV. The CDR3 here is CASSLRLPGAGGTQYF. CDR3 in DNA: TGTGCCAGCAGCTTAAGGCTCCCGGGCGCGGGAGGGACCCAGTACTTC.

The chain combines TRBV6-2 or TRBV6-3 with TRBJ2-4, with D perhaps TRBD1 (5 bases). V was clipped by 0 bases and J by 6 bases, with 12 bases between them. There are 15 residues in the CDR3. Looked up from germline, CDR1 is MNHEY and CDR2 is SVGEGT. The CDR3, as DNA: TGTGCCAGCAGTTACTCGAGAAAGGGGCCAAACATTCAGTACTTC. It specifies CASSYSRKGPNIQYF.

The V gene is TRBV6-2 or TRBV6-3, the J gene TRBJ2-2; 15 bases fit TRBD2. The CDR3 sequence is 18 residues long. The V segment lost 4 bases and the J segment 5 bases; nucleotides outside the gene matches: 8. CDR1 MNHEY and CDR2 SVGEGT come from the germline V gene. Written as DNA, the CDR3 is TGTGCCAGCAGTTTGCGGACTAGCGGGGGGGCCGGGACCGGGGAGCTGTTTTTT. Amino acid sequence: CASSLRTSGGAGTGELFF.

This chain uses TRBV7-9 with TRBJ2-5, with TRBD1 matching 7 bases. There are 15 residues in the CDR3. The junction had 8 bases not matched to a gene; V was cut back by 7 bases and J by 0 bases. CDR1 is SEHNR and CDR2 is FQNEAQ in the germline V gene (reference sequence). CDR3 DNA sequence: TGTGCCAGCAACTTCCAAGGGACAGACCAAGAGACCCAGTACTTC. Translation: CASNFQGTDQETQYF.

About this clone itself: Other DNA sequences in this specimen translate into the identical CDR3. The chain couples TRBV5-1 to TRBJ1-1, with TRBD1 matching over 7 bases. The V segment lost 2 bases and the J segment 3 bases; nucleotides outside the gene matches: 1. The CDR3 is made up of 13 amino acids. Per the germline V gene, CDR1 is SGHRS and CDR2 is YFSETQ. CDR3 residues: CASSLTGDTEAFF. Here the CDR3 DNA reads TGCGCCAGCAGCTTAACAGGGGACACTGAAGCTTTCTTT. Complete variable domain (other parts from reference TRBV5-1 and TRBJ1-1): KAGVTQTPRYLIKTRGQQVTLSCSPISGHRSVSWYQQTPGQGLQFLFEYFSETQRNKGNFPGRFSGRQFSNSRSEMNVSTLELGDSALYLCASSLTGDTEAFFGQGTRLTVV.

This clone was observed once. For the CDR3, the DNA is TGTGCTACTAGCGGGGGATTCGAGCAGTACTTC. Residues: CATSGGFEQYF. The chain has TRBV19 and TRBJ2-7, with 11 nucleotides matching TRBD2. CDR1 and CDR2 from the germline V gene are LNHDA and SQIVND (reference sequence). The CDR3 totals 11 residues.

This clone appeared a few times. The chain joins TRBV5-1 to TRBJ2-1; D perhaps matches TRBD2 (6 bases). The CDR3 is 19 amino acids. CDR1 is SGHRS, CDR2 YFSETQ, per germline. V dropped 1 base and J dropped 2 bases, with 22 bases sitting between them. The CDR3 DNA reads TGCGCCAGCAGCTTGCAGGCCTCCCCATCCCGGGGGACCTACAATGAGCAGTTCTTC. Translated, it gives CASSLQASPSRGTYNEQFF.

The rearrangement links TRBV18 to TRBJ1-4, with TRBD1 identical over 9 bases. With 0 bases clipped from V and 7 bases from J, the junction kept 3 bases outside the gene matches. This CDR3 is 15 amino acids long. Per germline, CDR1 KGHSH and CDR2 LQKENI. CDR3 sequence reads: CASSPPSTGGEKLFF. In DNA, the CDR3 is TGTGCCAGCTCACCACCGTCGACAGGGGGTGAAAAACTGTTTTTT.

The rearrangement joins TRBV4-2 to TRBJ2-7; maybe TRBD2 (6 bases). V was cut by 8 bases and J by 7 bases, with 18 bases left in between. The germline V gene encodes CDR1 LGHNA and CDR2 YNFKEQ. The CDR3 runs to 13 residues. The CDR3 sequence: CASRGEAVWEQYF. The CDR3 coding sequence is TGTGCCAGCCGAGGGGAGGCAGTGTGGGAGCAGTACTTC.

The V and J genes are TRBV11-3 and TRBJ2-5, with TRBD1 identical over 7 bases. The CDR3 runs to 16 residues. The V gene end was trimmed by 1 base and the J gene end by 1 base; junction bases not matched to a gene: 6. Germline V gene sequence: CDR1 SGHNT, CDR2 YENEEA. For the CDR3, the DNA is TGTGCCAGCAGCTTAGGGGCCGCAGGGGGCCAAGAGACCCAGTACTTC. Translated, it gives CASSLGAAGGQETQYF.

In DNA form, the CDR3 reads TGTGCCAGCAGCGGGAGTCGGTACACTGAAGCTTTCTTT. Its protein product is CASSGSRYTEAFF. The V call is TRBV5-4, the J call TRBJ1-1; D is ambiguous. Deletions cut 4 bases from V and 3 bases from J, with 10 bases between. The CDR3 totals 13 residues. The V gene's germline CDR1 is SGHNT and CDR2 YYREEE (reference sequence).

This chain's CDR3 is CASSTTGRNQPQHF. The CDR3 coding sequence is TGTGCCAGTAGTACCACAGGGCGCAATCAGCCCCAGCATTTT. V is TRBV19 and J is TRBJ1-5; tentative D call: TRBD1 (6 bases). CDR1 LNHDA and CDR2 SQIVND come from the germline V gene (reference sequence). This CDR3 contains 14 residues. V was clipped by 4 bases and J by 2 bases, with 9 bases between them.

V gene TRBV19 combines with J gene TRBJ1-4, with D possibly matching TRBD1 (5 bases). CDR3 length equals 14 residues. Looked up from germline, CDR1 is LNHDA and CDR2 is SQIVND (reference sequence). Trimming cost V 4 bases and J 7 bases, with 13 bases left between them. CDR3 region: CASSSGGTREKLFF. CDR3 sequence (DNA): TGTGCCAGTAGTAGCGGGGGGACGCGTGAAAAACTGTTTTTT.

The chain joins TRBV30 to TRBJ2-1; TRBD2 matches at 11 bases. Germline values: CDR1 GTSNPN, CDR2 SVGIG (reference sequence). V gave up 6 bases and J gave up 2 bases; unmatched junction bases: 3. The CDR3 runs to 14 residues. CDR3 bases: TGTGCCTGTCTAGCGGGGGGCGCCTACAATGAGCAGTTCTTC. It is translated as CACLAGGAYNEQFF.

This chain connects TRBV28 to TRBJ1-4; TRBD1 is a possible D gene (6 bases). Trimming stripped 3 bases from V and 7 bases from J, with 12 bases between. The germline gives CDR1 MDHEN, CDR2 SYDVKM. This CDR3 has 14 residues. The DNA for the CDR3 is TGTGCCAGCAGTTTGATGGGACACCTTGAAAAACTGTTTTTT. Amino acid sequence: CASSLMGHLEKLFF. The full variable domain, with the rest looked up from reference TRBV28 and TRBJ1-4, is DVKVTQSSRYLVKRTGEKVFLECVQDMDHENMFWYRQDPGLGLRLIYFSYDVKMKEKGDIPEGYSVSREKKERFSLILESASTNQTSMYLCASSLMGHLEKLFFGSGTQLSVL.

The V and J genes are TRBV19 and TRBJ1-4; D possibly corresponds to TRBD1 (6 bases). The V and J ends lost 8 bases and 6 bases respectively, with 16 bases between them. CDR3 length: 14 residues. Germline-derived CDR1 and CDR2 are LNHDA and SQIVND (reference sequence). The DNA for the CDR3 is TGTGCCAGTGAGAGGGGGGGTACGGATGAAAAACTGTTTTTT. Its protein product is CASERGGTDEKLFF.

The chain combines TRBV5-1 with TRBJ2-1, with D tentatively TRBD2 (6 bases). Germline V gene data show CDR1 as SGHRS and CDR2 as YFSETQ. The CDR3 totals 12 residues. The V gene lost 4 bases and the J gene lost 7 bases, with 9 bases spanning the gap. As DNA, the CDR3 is TGCGCCAGCAGCCAACTAGCAAATGAGCAGTTCTTC. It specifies CASSQLANEQFF.

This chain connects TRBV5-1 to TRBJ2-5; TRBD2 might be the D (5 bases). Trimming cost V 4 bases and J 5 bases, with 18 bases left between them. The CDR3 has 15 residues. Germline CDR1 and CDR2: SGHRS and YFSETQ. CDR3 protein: CASSIGIPLRETQYF. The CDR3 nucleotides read TGCGCCAGCAGCATCGGGATCCCTCTGAGGGAGACCCAGTACTTC.

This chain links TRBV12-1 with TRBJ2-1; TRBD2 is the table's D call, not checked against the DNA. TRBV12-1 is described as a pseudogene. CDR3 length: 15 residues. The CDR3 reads CASSFRAGANNEQFF. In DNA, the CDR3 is TGTGCCAGCAGCTTTCGAGCGGGGGCCAACAATGAGCAGTTCTTC.

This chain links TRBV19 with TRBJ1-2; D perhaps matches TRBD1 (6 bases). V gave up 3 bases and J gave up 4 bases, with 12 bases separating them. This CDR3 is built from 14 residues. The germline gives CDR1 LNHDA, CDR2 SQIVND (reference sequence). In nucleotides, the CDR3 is TGTGCCAGTAGTATCGGAGGACAGCCCTATGGCTACACCTTC. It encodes CASSIGGQPYGYTF.

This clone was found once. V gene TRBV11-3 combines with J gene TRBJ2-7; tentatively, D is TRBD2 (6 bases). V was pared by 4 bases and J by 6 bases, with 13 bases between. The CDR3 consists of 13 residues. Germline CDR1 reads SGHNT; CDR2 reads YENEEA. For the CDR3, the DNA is TGTGCCAGCAGCTCCCGGGCGGGAAGCGAGCAGTACTTC. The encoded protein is CASSSRAGSEQYF.

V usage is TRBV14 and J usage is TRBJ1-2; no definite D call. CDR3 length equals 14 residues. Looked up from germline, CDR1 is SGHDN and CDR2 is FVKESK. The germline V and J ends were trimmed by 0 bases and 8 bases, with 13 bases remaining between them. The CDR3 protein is CASSQDIGGWGYTF. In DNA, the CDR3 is TGTGCCAGCAGCCAAGATATCGGCGGATGGGGCTACACCTTC.

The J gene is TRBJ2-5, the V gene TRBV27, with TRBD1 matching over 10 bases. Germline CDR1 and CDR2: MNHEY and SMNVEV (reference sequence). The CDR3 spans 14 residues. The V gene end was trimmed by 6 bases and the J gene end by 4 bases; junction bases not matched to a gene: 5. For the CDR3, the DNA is TGTGCCAGCAGCCCCGGGACAGGGGTAGAGACCCAGTACTTC. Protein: CASSPGTGVETQYF.

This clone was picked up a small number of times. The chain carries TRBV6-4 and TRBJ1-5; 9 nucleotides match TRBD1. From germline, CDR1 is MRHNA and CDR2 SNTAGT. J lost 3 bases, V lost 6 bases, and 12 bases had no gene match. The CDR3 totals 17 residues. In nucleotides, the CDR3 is TGTGCCAGCAGACCCAGAACAACAGGGGGCAACAATCAGCCCCAGCATTTT. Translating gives CASRPRTTGGNNQPQHF.

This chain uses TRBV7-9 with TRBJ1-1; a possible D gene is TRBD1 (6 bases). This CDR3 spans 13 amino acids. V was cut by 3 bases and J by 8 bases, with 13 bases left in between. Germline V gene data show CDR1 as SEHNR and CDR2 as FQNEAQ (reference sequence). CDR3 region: CASSFGAGTEAFF. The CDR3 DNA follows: TGTGCCAGCAGCTTCGGGGCCGGGACAGAAGCTTTCTTT.

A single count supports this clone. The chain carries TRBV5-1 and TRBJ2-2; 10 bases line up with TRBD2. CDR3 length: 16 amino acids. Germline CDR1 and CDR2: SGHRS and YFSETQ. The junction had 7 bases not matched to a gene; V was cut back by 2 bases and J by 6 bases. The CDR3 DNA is TGCGCCAGCAGCTTATCAAGCGGGAGGGCCGCCGGGGAGCTGTTTTTT. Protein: CASSLSSGRAAGELFF.

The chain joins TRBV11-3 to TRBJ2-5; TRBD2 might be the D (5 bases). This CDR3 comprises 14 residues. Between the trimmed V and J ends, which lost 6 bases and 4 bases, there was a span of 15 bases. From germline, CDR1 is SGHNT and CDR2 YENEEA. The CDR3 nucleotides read TGTGCCAGCAGAGGGATCGGAGGTCCAGAGACCCAGTACTTC. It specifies CASRGIGGPETQYF.

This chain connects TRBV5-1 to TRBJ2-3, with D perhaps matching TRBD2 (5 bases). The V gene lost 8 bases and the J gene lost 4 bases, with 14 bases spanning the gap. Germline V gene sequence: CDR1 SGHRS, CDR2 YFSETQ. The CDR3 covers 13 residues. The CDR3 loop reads CASFPPGADTQYF. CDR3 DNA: TGCGCCAGTTTCCCCCCCGGGGCAGATACGCAGTATTTT.

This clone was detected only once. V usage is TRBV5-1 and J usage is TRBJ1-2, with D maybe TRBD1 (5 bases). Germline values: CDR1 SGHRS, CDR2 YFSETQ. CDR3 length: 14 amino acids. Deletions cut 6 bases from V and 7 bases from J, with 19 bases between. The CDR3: CASTFDSGSGGYTF. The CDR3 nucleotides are TGCGCCAGCACCTTCGACTCAGGGTCGGGTGGCTACACCTTC.

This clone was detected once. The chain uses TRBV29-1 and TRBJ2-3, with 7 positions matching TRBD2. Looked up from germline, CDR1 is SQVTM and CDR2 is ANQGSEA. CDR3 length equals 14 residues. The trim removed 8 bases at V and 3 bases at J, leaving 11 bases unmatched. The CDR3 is CSSRGVARTDTQYF. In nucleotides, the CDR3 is TGCAGCTCCCGGGGGGTCGCGAGAACAGATACGCAGTATTTT.